The sequence of this T cell receptor (beta chain) was determined in a study of OX40 agonist ivuxolimab in advanced cancers. Study as a whole: Patients receiving dose escalation had hepatocellular carcinoma, melanoma, renal cell or head and neck cancer.

Germline loops: CDR1 SGHAT, CDR2 FQNNGV. The CDR3 has 13 amino acids. Trimming took 5 bases from V and 0 from J, leaving 7 bases between them. This table comes from immunoSEQ multiplex PCR, and its TCRdb copy is limited to in-frame clones, with some not included. The table lists more than 65,000 clones, roughly 88% of them singletons. The chain uses TRBV11-2 and TRBJ1-2; D unresolved. Specimen: CD4+ or CD8+ T cells sorted from blood, collected in a trial of the OX40 agonist ivuxolimab. The receptor was derived from an adult with an advanced solid tumor such as melanoma, head and neck, liver or kidney cancer. The CDR3 coding sequence is TGTGCCAGCAGCCAAGGGACTAACTATGGCTACACCTTC. Translated, it gives CASSQGTNYGYTF.